The 12 T cell receptor beta chains below all came from one sample that was sequenced in a study of blood T cell repertoires in COVID-19. Here immunoSEQ multiplex PCR was the method, and the copy in TCRdb shows in-frame clones only, minus some. The sample includes under 500,000 clones, around 89% of them seen just once. The sequenced material came from PBMCs or T cells enriched from blood (not recorded which). The source of these receptors is a young man who had recovered from COVID-19.

The chain links TRBV11-3 to TRBJ2-1, with 8 positions matching TRBD2. From germline, CDR1 is SGHNT and CDR2 YENEEA. This CDR3 is 14 amino acids long. J was trimmed by 9 bases and V by 4 bases; bases with no gene match: 8. The DNA for the CDR3 is TGTGCCAGCAGCTCGGGACTAGAAAGGTCTGAGCAGTTCTTC. Translation gives CASSSGLERSEQFF.

The chain links TRBV19 to TRBJ2-7, with a weak D call TRBD1 (5 bases). Between the trimmed V and J ends, which lost 5 bases and 0 bases, there was a span of 11 bases. This CDR3 has 14 amino acids. The germline V gene has CDR1 LNHDA and CDR2 SQIVND (reference sequence). The CDR3 sequence is CASSGQSDSYEQYF. CDR3 in DNA: TGTGCCAGTAGTGGACAATCTGACTCCTACGAGCAGTACTTC. Using reference TRBV19 and TRBJ2-7 for the parts outside the CDR3, the full variable domain is DGGITQSPKYLFRKEGQNVTLSCEQNLNHDAMYWYRQDPGQGLRLIYYSQIVNDFQKGDIAEGYSVSREKKESFPLTVTSAQKNPTAFYLCASSGQSDSYEQYFGPGTRLTVT.

V and J are TRBV28 and TRBJ2-5; TRBD2 is a possible D gene (6 bases). This CDR3 region has 15 residues. Germline CDR1 MDHEN, CDR2 SYDVKM. The V gene lost 5 bases and the J gene lost 9 bases, with 22 bases spanning the gap. The CDR3 here is CASSPDGREPEAQYF. Here the CDR3 DNA reads TGTGCCAGCAGTCCCGATGGACGGGAGCCGGAGGCCCAGTACTTC.

V and J are TRBV19 and TRBJ2-1; a weak D match, TRBD1 (6 bases). The germline V gene has CDR1 LNHDA and CDR2 SQIVND (reference sequence). CDR3 size: 14 residues. Between the trimmed V and J ends, which lost 2 bases and 8 bases, there was a span of 13 bases. This CDR3 reads CASSIRGHRDEQFF. CDR3 nucleotide sequence: TGTGCCAGTAGTATACGGGGACACAGGGATGAGCAGTTCTTC.

This chain joins TRBV19 and TRBJ1-1, with D possibly being TRBD1 (5 bases). Germline V gives CDR1 LNHDA, CDR2 SQIVND (reference sequence). The CDR3 runs 16 residues. V was clipped by 7 bases and J by 2 bases, with 20 bases between them. DNA of the CDR3: TGTGCCAGTAACACCCTGCGGAGGGGAGTAAACACTGAAGCTTTCTTT. Translating it yields CASNTLRRGVNTEAFF. The full variable domain, completed using reference TRBV19 and TRBJ1-1, is DGGITQSPKYLFRKEGQNVTLSCEQNLNHDAMYWYRQDPGQGLRLIYYSQIVNDFQKGDIAEGYSVSREKKESFPLTVTSAQKNPTAFYLCASNTLRRGVNTEAFFGQGTRLTVV.

The J gene is TRBJ1-5, the V gene TRBV18; tentatively, D is TRBD1 (6 bases). This CDR3 region has 15 residues. Trimming removed 4 bases at V and 4 bases at J, with 14 bases between. Germline lookup yields CDR1 KGHSH and CDR2 LQKENI. Here the CDR3 DNA reads TGTGCCAGCTCACAGTGGACAGCCGATAATCAGCCCCAGCATTTT. Amino acids: CASSQWTADNQPQHF.

The J gene is TRBJ2-3, the V gene TRBV19, with 9 bases lining up with TRBD2. Germline V lookup: CDR1 LNHDA, CDR2 SQIVND (reference sequence). With V trimmed by 3 bases and J by 1 base, 5 bases remained unmatched. This CDR3 contains 16 residues. The CDR3 nucleotides are TGTGCCAGTAGTATGGATAGCGGGAGTGGCACAGATACGCAGTATTTT. Translation: CASSMDSGSGTDTQYF.

The J gene is TRBJ2-5, the V gene TRBV4-2; tentative D call: TRBD2 (6 bases). From germline, CDR1 is LGHNA and CDR2 YNFKEQ. The ends were cut back, 0 bases at V and 4 bases at J, with 9 bases in the middle. This CDR3 region has 14 residues. Written as DNA, the CDR3 is TGTGCCAGCAGCCAAGATACTAGCTCAGAGACCCAGTACTTC. The encoded protein is CASSQDTSSETQYF.

The chain uses TRBV5-1 and TRBJ2-2, with D tentatively TRBD2 (6 bases). This CDR3 has 14 residues. Germline CDR1 SGHRS, CDR2 YFSETQ. Deletions cut 0 bases from V and 6 bases from J, with 9 bases between. DNA for the CDR3: TGCGCCAGCAGCTTGGAGCGGGCTCCCGGGGAGCTGTTTTTT. It specifies CASSLERAPGELFF. The full variable domain, with the rest looked up from reference TRBV5-1 and TRBJ2-2, is KAGVTQTPRYLIKTRGQQVTLSCSPISGHRSVSWYQQTPGQGLQFLFEYFSETQRNKGNFPGRFSGRQFSNSRSEMNVSTLELGDSALYLCASSLERAPGELFFGEGSRLTVL.

The CDR3, as DNA: TGTGCCAGCAGCACTCGAGGTGAGGGAGATCCTGGAAACACCATATATTTT. It encodes CASSTRGEGDPGNTIYF. V is TRBV7-8 and J is TRBJ1-3; D is uncertain. V lost 5 bases, J lost 2 bases, and 19 bases lay in between. Germline V CDR1 and CDR2: SGHVS, FQNEAQ. The CDR3 consists of 17 residues.

V usage is TRBV5-6 and J usage is TRBJ1-3, with 8 bases lining up with TRBD1. Germline V gene lookup returns CDR1 SGHDT and CDR2 YYEEEE. This CDR3 is built from 15 residues. With 0 bases clipped from V and 3 bases from J, the junction kept 2 bases outside the gene matches. CDR3 bases: TGTGCCAGCAGCTTGGGACAGGGGAATGGAAACACCATATATTTT. Translated: CASSLGQGNGNTIYF.

This clone was counted a few times. The chain has TRBV4-2 and TRBJ1-2; 9 bases agree with TRBD1. The CDR3 is 16 amino acids. From germline, CDR1 is LGHNA and CDR2 YNFKEQ. Unmatched junction bases numbered 8, after V lost 2 bases and J lost 4 bases. The CDR3 here is CASSQSDRGEFYGYTF. CDR3 DNA sequence: TGTGCCAGCAGCCAATCCGACAGGGGGGAATTCTATGGCTACACCTTC.